The clone carrying this TCR beta chain showed up just a few times. Its antigen is undetermined. These data come from a study of tumor-infiltrating lymphocytes in primary liver carcinoma. Overall study: The patients presented with primary liver carcinoma, which was managed through surgical resection. Study results and caveats: No comparison of CD4+ and CD8+ repertoires was made, since the samples were bulk unsorted.

The authors took blood RNA from unsorted whole blood and also extracted germline DNA. The researchers drew about 4 milliliters of peripheral blood before surgery. A constant-region primer served to make TCR beta cDNA from about 500 ng total RNA. Three nested multiplex PCR rounds, a slightly modified ARM-PCR, produced the libraries for TCR beta. TCRdb re-called the multiplex PCR reads through MiXCR, storing one row per CDR3 protein. In the table there are about 310,000 distinct CDR3 sequences, approximately 60% of which are singletons. The clonotype comes from a man in his forties with primary liver carcinoma and hepatitis B virus infection. Sequencing input: peripheral blood.

CDR3 region: CSVAGGEKLFF. DNA of the CDR3: TGCAGCGTTGCTGGGGGGGAAAAACTGTTTTTT. V usage is TRBV29-1 and J usage is TRBJ1-4; possibly TRBD1 for D (5 bases). The CDR3 loop spans 11 amino acids. The V end lost 4 bases, the J end lost 8 bases, and 8 bases lay between the germline ends. Germline V gene lookup returns CDR1 SQVTM and CDR2 ANQGSEA.